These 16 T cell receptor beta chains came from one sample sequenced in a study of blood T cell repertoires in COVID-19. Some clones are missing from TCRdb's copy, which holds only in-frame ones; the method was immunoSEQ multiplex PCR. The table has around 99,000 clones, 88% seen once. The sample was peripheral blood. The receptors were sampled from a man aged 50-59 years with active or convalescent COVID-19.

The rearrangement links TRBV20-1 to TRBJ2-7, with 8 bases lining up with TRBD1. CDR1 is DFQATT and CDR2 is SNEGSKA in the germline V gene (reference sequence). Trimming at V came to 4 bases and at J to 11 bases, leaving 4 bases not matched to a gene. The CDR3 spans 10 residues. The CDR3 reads CSATDRAEYF. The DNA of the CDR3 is TGCAGTGCTACGGACAGGGCGGAGTACTTC.

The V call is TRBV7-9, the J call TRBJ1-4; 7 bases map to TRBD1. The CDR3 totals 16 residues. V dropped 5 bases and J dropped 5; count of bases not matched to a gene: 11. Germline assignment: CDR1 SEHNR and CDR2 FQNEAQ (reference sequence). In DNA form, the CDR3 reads TGTGCCAGCAGCCCCGGGGGGGCAGGGGGGAATGAAAAACTGTTTTTT. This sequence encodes CASSPGGAGGNEKLFF.

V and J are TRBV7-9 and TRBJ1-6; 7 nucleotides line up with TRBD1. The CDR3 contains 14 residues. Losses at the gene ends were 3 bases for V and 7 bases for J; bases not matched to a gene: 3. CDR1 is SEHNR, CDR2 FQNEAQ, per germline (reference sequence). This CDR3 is CASSLGQWNSPLHF. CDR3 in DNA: TGTGCCAGCAGCTTGGGACAGTGGAATTCACCCCTCCACTTT.

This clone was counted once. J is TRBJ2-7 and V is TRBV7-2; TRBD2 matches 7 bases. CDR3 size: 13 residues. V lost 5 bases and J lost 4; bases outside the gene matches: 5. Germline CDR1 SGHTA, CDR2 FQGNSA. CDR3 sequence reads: CASSLGGGYEQYF. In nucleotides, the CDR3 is TGTGCCAGCAGCCTAGGCGGGGGTTACGAGCAGTACTTC.

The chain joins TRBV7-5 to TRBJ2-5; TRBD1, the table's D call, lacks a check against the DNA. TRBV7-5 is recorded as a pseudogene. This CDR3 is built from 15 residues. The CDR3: CARSPPGRTQETQYF. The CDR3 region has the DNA TGTGCCAGAAGTCCTCCGGGCAGGACACAAGAGACCCAGTACTTC.

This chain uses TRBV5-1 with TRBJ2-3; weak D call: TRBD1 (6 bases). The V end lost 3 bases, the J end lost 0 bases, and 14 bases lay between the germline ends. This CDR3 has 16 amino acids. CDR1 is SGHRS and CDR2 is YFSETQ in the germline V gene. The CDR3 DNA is TGCGCCAGCAGCTCCTCAGGGGATACTAGCACAGATACGCAGTATTTT. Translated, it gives CASSSSGDTSTDTQYF.

The CDR3 DNA follows: TGTGCCAGGGGGGTCCGGACAGGGTGGGGTAGCATGAACACTGAAGCTTTCTTT. This gives the protein CARGVRTGWGSMNTEAFF. The V call is TRBV18, the J call TRBJ1-1; 8 positions match TRBD1. Trimming took 9 bases from V and 0 from J; bases not matched to a gene: 18. This CDR3 has 18 amino acids. Germline CDR1 and CDR2: KGHSH and LQKENI.

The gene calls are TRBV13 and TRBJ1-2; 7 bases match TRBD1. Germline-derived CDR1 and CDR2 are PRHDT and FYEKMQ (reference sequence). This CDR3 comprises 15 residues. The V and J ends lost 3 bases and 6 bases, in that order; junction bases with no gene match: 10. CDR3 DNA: TGTGCCAGCAGCTTTACGACAGGGCCCTTGAATGGCTACACCTTC. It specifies CASSFTTGPLNGYTF.

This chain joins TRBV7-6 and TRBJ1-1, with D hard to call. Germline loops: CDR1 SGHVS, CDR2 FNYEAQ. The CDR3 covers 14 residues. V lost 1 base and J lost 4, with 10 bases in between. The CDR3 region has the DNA TGTGCCAGCAGCTTAGTAACAGAGGGCACTGAAGCTTTCTTT. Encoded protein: CASSLVTEGTEAFF.

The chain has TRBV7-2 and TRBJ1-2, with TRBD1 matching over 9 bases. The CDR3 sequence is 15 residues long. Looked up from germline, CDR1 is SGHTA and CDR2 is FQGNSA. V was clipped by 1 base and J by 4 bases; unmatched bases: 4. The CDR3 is CASSLGDRDFYGYTF. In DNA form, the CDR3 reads TGTGCCAGCAGCTTAGGGGACAGGGATTTCTATGGCTACACCTTC.

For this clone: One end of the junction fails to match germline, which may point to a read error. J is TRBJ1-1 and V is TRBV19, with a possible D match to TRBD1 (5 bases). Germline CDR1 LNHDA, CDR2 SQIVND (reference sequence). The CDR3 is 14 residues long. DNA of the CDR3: TGTGCCAGTGGTATCCTTGGGGCTCGGACTGAAGCTTTCTTT. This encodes CASGILGARTEAFF.

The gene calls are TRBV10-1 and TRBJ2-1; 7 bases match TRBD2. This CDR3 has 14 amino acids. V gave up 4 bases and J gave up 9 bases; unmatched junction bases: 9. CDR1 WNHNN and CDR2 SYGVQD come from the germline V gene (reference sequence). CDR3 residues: CASSVSAGAREQFF. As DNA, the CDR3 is TGCGCCAGCAGTGTCTCGGCGGGAGCGCGTGAGCAGTTCTTC.

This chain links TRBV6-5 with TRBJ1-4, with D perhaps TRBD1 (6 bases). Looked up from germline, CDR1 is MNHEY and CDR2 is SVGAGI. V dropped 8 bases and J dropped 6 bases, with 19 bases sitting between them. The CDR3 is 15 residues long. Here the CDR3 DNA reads TGTGCCAGCTGCGATTTGGGGGGGCGGGATGAAAAACTGTTTTTT. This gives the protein CASCDLGGRDEKLFF.

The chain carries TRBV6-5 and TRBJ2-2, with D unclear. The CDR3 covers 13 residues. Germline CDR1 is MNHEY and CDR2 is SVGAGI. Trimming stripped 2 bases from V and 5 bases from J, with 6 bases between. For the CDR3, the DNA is TGTGCCAGCAGTTACAAGAGGACCGGGGAGCTGTTTTTT. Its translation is CASSYKRTGELFF.

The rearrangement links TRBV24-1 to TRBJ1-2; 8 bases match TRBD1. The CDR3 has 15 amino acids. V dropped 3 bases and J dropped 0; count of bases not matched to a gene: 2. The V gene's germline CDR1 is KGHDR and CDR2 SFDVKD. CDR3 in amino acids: CATSDGDRSNYGYTF. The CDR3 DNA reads TGTGCCACCAGTGATGGGGACAGGTCTAACTATGGCTACACCTTC.

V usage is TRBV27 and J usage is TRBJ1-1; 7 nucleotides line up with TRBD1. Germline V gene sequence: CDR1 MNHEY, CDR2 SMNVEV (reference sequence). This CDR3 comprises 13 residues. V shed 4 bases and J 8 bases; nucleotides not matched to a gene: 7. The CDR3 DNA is TGTGCCAGCAGTTACCGGGACAGCGTAGAAGCTTTCTTT. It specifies CASSYRDSVEAFF.